Shown below are 21 T cell receptor beta chains from a single sample sequenced in a study of OX40 agonist ivuxolimab in advanced cancers. TCRdb keeps only in-frame clones here, not all; method: immunoSEQ multiplex PCR. The data contain around 60,000 clones, 85% to 95% of them seen just once; the ten biggest clones take up roughly 13%. The sequencing used CD4+ or CD8+ T cells sorted from blood, collected in a trial of the OX40 agonist ivuxolimab. These receptors all come from an adult with an advanced solid tumor such as melanoma, head and neck, liver or kidney cancer.

This chain connects TRBV7-2 to TRBJ2-7; 9 nucleotides line up with TRBD2. In germline, CDR1 is SGHTA, CDR2 FQGNSA. With V trimmed by 0 bases and J by 5 bases, 2 bases remained unmatched. The CDR3 covers 14 residues. The CDR3: CASSLAGTSNEQYF. CDR3 sequence (DNA): TGTGCCAGCAGCTTAGCCGGGACTAGCAACGAGCAGTACTTC. Supplemented by reference TRBV7-2 and TRBJ2-7, the full variable domain reads GAGVSQSPSNKVTEKGKDVELRCDPISGHTALYWYRQSLGQGLEFLIYFQGNSAPDKSGLPSDRFSAERTGGSVSTLTIQRTQQEDSAVYLCASSLAGTSNEQYFGPGTRLTVT.

The genes are TRBV28 and TRBJ1-1; maybe TRBD1 (6 bases). Germline V CDR1 and CDR2: MDHEN, SYDVKM. V was shortened by 3 bases and J by 4 bases, with 12 bases between the two germline ends. The CDR3 has 14 amino acids. The CDR3 protein is CASSFGGGSTEAFF. CDR3 bases: TGTGCCAGCAGTTTCGGGGGCGGGAGCACTGAAGCTTTCTTT. The full variable domain, with the rest looked up from reference TRBV28 and TRBJ1-1, is DVKVTQSSRYLVKRTGEKVFLECVQDMDHENMFWYRQDPGLGLRLIYFSYDVKMKEKGDIPEGYSVSREKKERFSLILESASTNQTSMYLCASSFGGGSTEAFFGQGTRLTVV.

This clone showed up just once. The rearrangement joins TRBV6-1 to TRBJ2-5, with D possibly being TRBD2 (6 bases). In germline, CDR1 is MNHNS, CDR2 SASEGT. The CDR3 has 15 residues. Trimming took off 0 bases at V and 4 bases at J, with 12 bases between the two ends. DNA for the CDR3: TGTGCCAGCAGTGAAGCCCGGGACTCAATAGAGACCCAGTACTTC. Translated: CASSEARDSIETQYF.

This rearrangement joins TRBV11-2 to TRBJ2-7; 7 bases align to TRBD1. The CDR3 has 11 amino acids. V dropped 4 bases and J dropped 12; count of bases not matched to a gene: 6. CDR1 and CDR2 (germline): SGHAT, FQNNGV. Here the CDR3 reads CASSSQGSPYF. CDR3 in DNA: TGTGCCAGCAGCTCACAGGGGAGCCCGTACTTC.

The chain couples TRBV6-6 to TRBJ2-7; D is perhaps TRBD1 (5 bases). CDR3 length equals 15 residues. In germline, CDR1 is MNHNY, CDR2 SVGAGI (reference sequence). V lost 2 bases to trimming and J lost 3 bases, with 14 bases between them. The CDR3 DNA is TGTGCCAGCAGTTACGCGGCTTTGGACATCTACGAGCAGTACTTC. It is translated as CASSYAALDIYEQYF.

This chain joins TRBV4-1 and TRBJ1-4; D is uncertain. The CDR3 has 16 amino acids. V was trimmed by 4 bases and J by 8 bases, leaving 20 bases between them. Looked up from germline, CDR1 is MGHRA and CDR2 is YSYEKL. The CDR3 sequence is CASSPYGEGLGEKLFF. For the CDR3, the DNA is TGCGCCAGCAGCCCCTACGGGGAGGGTCTTGGCGAAAAACTGTTTTTT.

This clone was observed once. The rearrangement links TRBV19 to TRBJ2-7, with a weak D call TRBD1 (6 bases). Germline CDR1 and CDR2: LNHDA and SQIVND (reference sequence). This CDR3 spans 14 amino acids. Trimming left V 6 bases short and J 0 bases short, with 12 bases between. CDR3 DNA: TGTGCCAGTAGACCTTCCAGGGGCTCCTACGAGCAGTACTTC. It yields the protein CASRPSRGSYEQYF.

The chain couples TRBV7-6 to TRBJ2-5; D ambiguous. V lost 2 bases and J 4 bases, leaving 14 bases between the germline ends. The CDR3 has 15 amino acids. Germline values: CDR1 SGHVS, CDR2 FNYEAQ. The CDR3 DNA reads TGTGCCAGCAGCTTAACAATCCGTGAAGGAGAGACCCAGTACTTC. The encoded protein is CASSLTIREGETQYF.

This sequence joins TRBV5-6 and TRBJ2-3; TRBD2 matches at 9 bases. The CDR3 loop spans 17 amino acids. J gave up 2 bases and V 4 bases, and 11 bases lay outside the gene matches. CDR1 and CDR2 from the germline V gene are SGHDT and YYEEEE. CDR3 amino acids: CASSRRLAGKVTDTQYF. In DNA, the CDR3 is TGTGCCAGCAGCCGTCGCCTAGCGGGGAAGGTCACAGATACGCAGTATTTT.

V and J are TRBV7-9 and TRBJ1-3; no clear D gene. CDR1 is SEHNR, CDR2 FQNEAQ, per germline (reference sequence). This CDR3 is built from 15 residues. With 7 bases removed from V and 0 bases from J, the gap between germline ends came to 13 bases. The CDR3 nucleotides read TGTGCCAGCAACCGGCGCCGAAGCTCTGGAAACACCATATATTTT. Encoded protein: CASNRRRSSGNTIYF.

V is TRBV5-1 and J is TRBJ2-5, with TRBD1 matching over 9 bases. The CDR3 is made up of 17 amino acids. The germline CDR1 and CDR2 sequences are SGHRS and YFSETQ. V shed 1 base, J shed 4 bases, and the junction held 11 bases outside the gene matches. The CDR3, as DNA: TGCGCCAGCAGCTTGACAACCGGACAGGGGTCTGGAGAGACCCAGTACTTC. Residues: CASSLTTGQGSGETQYF. The full variable domain, in which reference TRBV5-1 and TRBJ2-5 provide the parts outside the CDR3, is KAGVTQTPRYLIKTRGQQVTLSCSPISGHRSVSWYQQTPGQGLQFLFEYFSETQRNKGNFPGRFSGRQFSNSRSEMNVSTLELGDSALYLCASSLTTGQGSGETQYFGPGTRLLVL.

This clone was counted once. The chain recombines TRBV28 with TRBJ2-1; D is possibly TRBD2 (5 bases). CDR3 size: 13 residues. CDR1 MDHEN and CDR2 SYDVKM come from the germline V gene. The germline V and J ends were trimmed by 3 bases and 5 bases, with 8 bases remaining between them. The CDR3 DNA follows: TGTGCCAGCAGTTTTACCGGGAACAATGAGCAGTTCTTC. The encoded protein is CASSFTGNNEQFF.

The chain links TRBV2 to TRBJ2-3, with D possibly being TRBD1 (7 bases). Germline V gives CDR1 SNHLY, CDR2 FYNNEI. Between the trimmed V and J ends, which lost 6 bases and 0 bases, there was a span of 13 bases. CDR3 size: 15 residues. The CDR3 here is CASRRQGGSTDTQYF. The CDR3 DNA is TGTGCCAGCAGGAGACAGGGAGGTAGCACAGATACGCAGTATTTT.

V is TRBV9 and J is TRBJ2-2; 8 bases match TRBD1. J lost 4 bases, V lost 7 bases, and 3 bases had no gene match. CDR1 SGDLS and CDR2 YYNGEE come from the germline V gene. There are 13 residues in the CDR3. The DNA for the CDR3 is TGTGCCAGCCAGGGGGCGGGCACCGGGGAGCTGTTTTTT. It yields the protein CASQGAGTGELFF.

Turning to this clone: Other DNA sequences in the sample encode the same CDR3. The CDR3 loop reads CASSATGGALGYTF. The DNA for the CDR3 is TGTGCCAGCAGTGCAACAGGGGGCGCGTTGGGCTACACCTTC. The rearrangement links TRBV27 to TRBJ1-2; TRBD1 matches 9 bases. After removal of 5 bases from V and 8 bases from J, the junction contained 9 bases not matched to a gene. This CDR3 has 14 residues. Germline CDR1 is MNHEY and CDR2 is SMNVEV (reference sequence).

In DNA form, the CDR3 reads TGTGCCAGCAGTTTATCCCCCCCACACGGTGGAAACACCATATATTTT. Its translation is CASSLSPPHGGNTIYF. The V and J genes are TRBV27 and TRBJ1-3; D ambiguous. The V and J ends lost 0 bases and 3 bases respectively, with 12 bases between them. This CDR3 is built from 16 residues. CDR1 MNHEY and CDR2 SMNVEV come from the germline V gene (reference sequence).

This chain connects TRBV7-8 to TRBJ2-7, with 10 bases aligning to TRBD1. J lost 2 bases, V lost 1 base, and 5 bases had no gene match. The CDR3 extends over 16 amino acids. The germline CDR1 and CDR2 sequences are SGHVS and FQNEAQ. DNA of the CDR3: TGTGCCAGCAGCTTAGACCGGGACAGGGGCACCTACGAGCAGTACTTC. This translates into CASSLDRDRGTYEQYF.

This chain links TRBV11-2 with TRBJ2-5, with a weak D call TRBD1 (5 bases). The end of the DNA is better explained by TRBJ2-7, so the J call may be wrong. The CDR3 has 15 residues. In germline, CDR1 is SGHAT, CDR2 FQNNGV. CDR3 loop: CASSLAWGASNEQYF. Written as DNA, the CDR3 is TGTGCCAGCAGCTTGGCGTGGGGCGCATCCAACGAGCAGTACTTC.

The genes are TRBV4-1 and TRBJ1-2; tentatively, D is TRBD1 (6 bases). CDR1 and CDR2 (germline): MGHRA, YSYEKL. V was cut by 3 bases and J by 2 bases, with 13 bases left in between. The CDR3 is made up of 15 amino acids. Written as DNA, the CDR3 is TGCGCCAGCAGCCAGGCGGGGGCAGGGAACTATGGCTACACCTTC. Translated: CASSQAGAGNYGYTF.

The chain links TRBV6-6 to TRBJ2-2, with no clear D. The CDR3 runs to 14 residues. Looked up from germline, CDR1 is MNHNY and CDR2 is SVGAGI (reference sequence). The V end was cut by 0 bases, the J end by 5 bases, with 7 bases between. The CDR3 region has the DNA TGTGCCAGCAGTTACTCCACTAATACCGGGGAGCTGTTTTTT. This sequence encodes CASSYSTNTGELFF.

This chain joins TRBV28 and TRBJ2-2, with TRBD2 identical over 9 bases. Germline values: CDR1 MDHEN, CDR2 SYDVKM. Trimming cost V 6 bases and J 6 bases; bases outside gene matches: 11. This CDR3 has 16 amino acids. This CDR3 is CASRTGTSMKAGELFF. The CDR3 DNA reads as TGTGCCAGCAGGACCGGGACTAGCATGAAGGCCGGGGAGCTGTTTTTT.